Presented here are 4 T cell receptor beta chains from one specimen sequenced in a study of T-cell reconstitution after alpha-beta-depleted transplantation in children. Using unique molecular identifiers, the investigators prepared the TCRbeta library. MiXCR, applied by TCRdb to the PCR reads, yields one record per CDR3 protein. The sample gives a few hundred thousand distinct CDR3 sequences, 13% of which show up once; over 3.5% is in the top ten. The specimen comprised PBMCs, sampled from the stem cell graft. The receptor source for this set is a human donor who donated a stem cell graft to a child with Fanconi anemia.

The V and J genes are TRBV5-6 and TRBJ1-2; D possibly corresponds to TRBD1 (6 bases). This CDR3 spans 13 amino acids. V dropped 4 bases and J dropped 8 bases, with 15 bases sitting between them. Germline lookup yields CDR1 SGHDT and CDR2 YYEEEE. This chain's CDR3 is CASSPTGQRGYTF. CDR3 nucleotides: TGTGCCAGCAGCCCAACCGGACAGCGGGGCTACACCTTC. Full variable domain (rest looked up from reference TRBV5-6 and TRBJ1-2): DAGVTQSPTHLIKTRGQQVTLRCSPKSGHDTVSWYQQALGQGPQFIFQYYEEEERQRGNFPDRFSGHQFPNYSSELNVNALLLGDSALYLCASSPTGQRGYTFGSGTRLTVV.

This clonotype occurred a few times. The chain is built from TRBV4-3 and TRBJ1-1; unclear D gene. Looked up from germline, CDR1 is LGHNA and CDR2 is YSLEER. The CDR3 sequence is 15 residues long. The germline V and J ends were trimmed by 1 base and 0 bases, with 9 bases remaining between them. This CDR3 is CASSQVRELNTEAFF. For the CDR3, the DNA is TGCGCCAGCAGCCAAGTAAGGGAATTGAACACTGAAGCTTTCTTT.

The genes are TRBV29-1 and TRBJ2-5, with TRBD1 identical over 7 bases. Germline V gene sequence: CDR1 SQVTM, CDR2 ANQGSEA. V shed 4 bases and J 5 bases; nucleotides not matched to a gene: 7. The CDR3 has 13 amino acids. This chain's CDR3 is CSVARGGAETQYF. The CDR3 DNA sequence: TGCAGCGTTGCACGAGGGGGCGCGGAGACCCAGTACTTC.

The V and J genes are TRBV10-3 and TRBJ1-5; no firm D call. Germline-derived CDR1 and CDR2 are ENHRY and SYGVKD. V was shortened by 3 bases and J by 6 bases, with 9 bases between the two germline ends. CDR3 size: 13 residues. The CDR3 sequence is CAISDDARQPQHF. The CDR3 nucleotides read TGTGCCATCAGTGACGACGCGCGTCAGCCCCAGCATTTT.